The 10 T cell receptor beta chains reported below all come from one sample, sequenced in a study of blood T cells in healthy people across ages. Alongside a J-beta primer mix, a sample-barcoded 5' primer served in a second PCR lasting about 7 to 12 cycles. TCRdb recomputed calls from the 5' RACE reads with MiXCR, one row per CDR3 protein. The sample has 1.5 million to 2 million distinct CDR3 sequences, 28% seen once. The source material was blood. Receptors originate from a woman in her 30s in good health.

The rearrangement joins TRBV27 to TRBJ1-6, with a tentative D call TRBD1 (5 bases). The CDR3 totals 16 residues. Trimming took off 4 bases at V and 4 bases at J, with 14 bases between the two ends. CDR1 and CDR2 from the germline V gene are MNHEY and SMNVEV (reference sequence). The CDR3, as DNA: TGTGCCAGCAGTTCGGATCGTGGGGGGTATAATTCACCCCTCCACTTT. Its translation is CASSSDRGGYNSPLHF.

This clonotype was recorded a few times. The V gene is TRBV10-3, the J gene TRBJ1-4, with no clear D. V shed 4 bases and J shed 3 bases, with 6 bases lying between them. The CDR3 is 13 residues long. Germline V gene lookup returns CDR1 ENHRY and CDR2 SYGVKD. Here the CDR3 reads CAISGQPNEKLFF. In DNA, the CDR3 is TGTGCCATCAGTGGGCAGCCTAATGAAAAACTGTTTTTT.

The rearrangement uses TRBV19 and TRBJ1-4; 10 bases map to TRBD1. CDR1 LNHDA and CDR2 SQIVND come from the germline V gene (reference sequence). This CDR3 has 14 amino acids. Unmatched junction bases numbered 6, after V lost 6 bases and J lost 8 bases. In nucleotides, the CDR3 is TGTGCCAGTAGGGACAGGGGGAAAGGAGAAAAACTGTTTTTT. Translating it yields CASRDRGKGEKLFF.

Many counts were recorded for this clonotype. J is TRBJ2-5 and V is TRBV11-3; D uncertain. This CDR3 spans 13 amino acids. V shed 3 bases and J shed 1 base, with 6 bases lying between them. CDR1 and CDR2 from the germline V gene are SGHNT and YENEEA. As DNA, the CDR3 is TGTGCCAGCAGCTTGGACGCCCAAGAGACCCAGTACTTC. Translation gives CASSLDAQETQYF. Full variable domain (remainder filled in from reference TRBV11-3 and TRBJ2-5): EAGVVQSPRYKIIEKKQPVAFWCNPISGHNTLYWYLQNLGQGPELLIRYENEEAVDDSQLPKDRFSAERLKGVDSTLKIQPAELGDSAVYLCASSLDAQETQYFGPGTRLLVL.

On this clonotype: With a much larger clone just one base away, this may be a read error. CDR3 in amino acids: CSVEGTGGMSEQYF. The CDR3 DNA sequence: TGCAGCGTTGAAGGGACAGGAGGTATGAGTGAGCAGTACTTC. V is TRBV29-1 and J is TRBJ2-5; 7 bases are shared with TRBD1. Germline values: CDR1 SQVTM, CDR2 ANQGSEA. This CDR3 spans 14 amino acids. V lost 1 base and J lost 11; bases outside the gene matches: 13.

This chain joins TRBV5-1 and TRBJ2-3, with TRBD2 matching 8 bases. V gave up 2 bases and J gave up 4 bases; unmatched junction bases: 9. CDR1 and CDR2 (germline): SGHRS, YFSETQ. This CDR3 is 16 amino acids long. CDR3 sequence (DNA): TGCGCCAGCAGCTTCCGTCAAGCAGCGGGGGCAGATACGCAGTATTTT. It yields the protein CASSFRQAAGADTQYF.

V usage is TRBV7-9 and J usage is TRBJ2-3; D gene ambiguous. The V end lost 4 bases, the J end lost 3 bases, and 8 bases lay between the germline ends. Germline lookup yields CDR1 SEHNR and CDR2 FQNEAQ (reference sequence). CDR3 size: 13 residues. The CDR3 sequence: CASSSFETDTQYF. In nucleotides, the CDR3 is TGTGCCAGCAGCTCCTTTGAAACAGATACGCAGTATTTT.

V gene TRBV10-3 combines with J gene TRBJ1-1; the D is unclear. There are 13 residues in the CDR3. The V and J ends lost 7 bases and 1 base respectively, with 10 bases between them. Germline values: CDR1 ENHRY, CDR2 SYGVKD. Written as DNA, the CDR3 is TGTGCCATCACCTTGACGGGGAACACTGAAGCTTTCTTT. Protein product: CAITLTGNTEAFF.

This clonotype was detected many times. The V and J genes are TRBV6-5 and TRBJ1-6; 8 positions agree with TRBD1. This CDR3 has 14 amino acids. Germline CDR1 is MNHEY and CDR2 is SVGAGI. J gave up 10 bases and V 6 bases, and 8 bases lay outside the gene matches. In nucleotides, the CDR3 is TGTGCCAGCAGATACGGACAGGGAGGCTCACCCCTCCACTTT. Translating it yields CASRYGQGGSPLHF.

The genes are TRBV14 and TRBJ2-5; D gene uncertain. Germline V gene lookup returns CDR1 SGHDN and CDR2 FVKESK. V lost 5 bases to trimming and J lost 5 bases, with 18 bases between them. The CDR3 length is 15 residues. DNA for the CDR3: TGTGCCAGCAGCTTAAGTCTACTCAGAGTGGAGACCCAGTACTTC. Encoded protein: CASSLSLLRVETQYF.